The T cell receptor (beta chain) under discussion was sequenced for a study of T-cell memory formation after mild COVID-19. Study as a whole: TCR clusters largely stayed donor specific.

The length of the CDR3 is 19 residues. Germline CDR1 reads DFQATT; CDR2 reads SNEGSKA (reference sequence). Trimming took 0 bases from V and 8 from J; bases not matched to a gene: 17. Broader study findings: Day 15 to 85 contracting clones showed balanced CD4/CD8; day 15 to 37 expanders favored CD4+. Pre-infection memory harbored some responding clones, suggesting cross-reactive memory joined. Contracting CD4+ clones sat mainly in CM and EM; CD8+ in EMRA.

This clonotype has a handful of counts. Its specificity is not known. MiXCR, applied by TCRdb to the 5' RACE reads, yields one record per CDR3 protein. The data show 210,000 or so distinct CDR3 sequences, with 25% to 35% seen just once and 10% to 12% held by the top ten. The specimen sequenced was PBMCs or a T cell subset sorted from them (not recorded which). This TCR came from an adult woman who had mild COVID-19 (a few samples of this study predate the infection). Cell type and time point are not known. The chain recombines TRBV20-1 with TRBJ2-1; 12 bases are a match to TRBD2. CDR3 in DNA: TGCAGTGCTAGAGAACCTACCCTCAATCCTAGCGGGAGGGTCTATGAGCAGTTCTTC. This codes for CSAREPTLNPSGRVYEQFF.